Presented here are 25 T cell receptor beta chains from one specimen sequenced in a study of blood T cell repertoires in COVID-19 (dated by TCRdb to the early 2020s). Library preparation was by the immunoSEQ multiplex PCR assay. This immuneACCESS table, as held by TCRdb, lists in-frame sequences with V and J called but not all clones. Of the missing ones, under half trace to an unresolved V gene in checked studies; the others have no known cause. The sample data list some 150,000 clones, and about 90% of these were observed just once. The top ten clones comprise roughly 1.2% of the sample. The sample was PBMCs or T cells enriched from blood (not recorded which). The receptor set was obtained from a human donor with acute COVID-19. The donor label of this sample is uncertain.

The rearrangement joins TRBV7-9 to TRBJ2-7; weak D call: TRBD1 (6 bases). The CDR3 has 14 residues. Trimming left V 5 bases short and J 0 bases short, with 11 bases between. Per the germline V gene, CDR1 is SEHNR and CDR2 is FQNEAQ (reference sequence). The CDR3 sequence: CASSPGASSYEQYF. CDR3 DNA sequence: TGTGCCAGCAGCCCAGGGGCAAGCTCCTACGAGCAGTACTTC.

This clone was counted a few times. Here the CDR3 reads CASSLQGANTGELFF. In nucleotides, the CDR3 is TGTGCCAGCAGTCTACAGGGGGCGAACACCGGGGAGCTGTTTTTT. This chain joins TRBV6-5 and TRBJ2-2; 8 bases line up with TRBD1. Germline CDR1 and CDR2: MNHEY and SVGAGI. The junction had 2 bases not matched to a gene; V was cut back by 5 bases and J by 0 bases. This CDR3 contains 15 residues.

The CDR3 here is CASSLAWAGVNTIYF. In DNA form, the CDR3 reads TGTGCCAGCAGCTTAGCCTGGGCAGGGGTAAACACCATATATTTT. V gene TRBV11-2 combines with J gene TRBJ1-3, with TRBD1 as a possible D gene (6 bases). V lost 1 base and J 6 bases, leaving 13 bases between the germline ends. This CDR3 is 15 amino acids long. Germline CDR1 is SGHAT and CDR2 is FQNNGV.

The count of this clone is one. The chain is built from TRBV19 and TRBJ1-2, with 7 bases identical to TRBD1. Trimming removed 7 bases from V and 8 bases from J; junction bases left unmatched: 10. CDR3 length equals 13 residues. Germline CDR1 LNHDA, CDR2 SQIVND (reference sequence). DNA of the CDR3: TGTGCCAGTAATCCGACAGGGTGGGGAGGCTACACCTTC. It translates to CASNPTGWGGYTF. Based on the CDR3 plus reference TRBV19 and TRBJ1-2, the full variable domain is DGGITQSPKYLFRKEGQNVTLSCEQNLNHDAMYWYRQDPGQGLRLIYYSQIVNDFQKGDIAEGYSVSREKKESFPLTVTSAQKNPTAFYLCASNPTGWGGYTFGSGTRLTVV.

The V and J genes are TRBV5-6 and TRBJ1-2, with D possibly TRBD1 on 6 matching bases. CDR1 and CDR2 from the germline V gene are SGHDT and YYEEEE. This CDR3 region has 15 residues. Trimming took off 5 bases at V and 2 bases at J, with 16 bases between the two ends. Written as DNA, the CDR3 is TGTGCCAGCAGTCCTAAGGCAGGGGAAAACTATGGCTACACCTTC. Its translation: CASSPKAGENYGYTF. Supplemented by reference TRBV5-6 and TRBJ1-2, the full variable domain reads DAGVTQSPTHLIKTRGQQVTLRCSPKSGHDTVSWYQQALGQGPQFIFQYYEEEERQRGNFPDRFSGHQFPNYSSELNVNALLLGDSALYLCASSPKAGENYGYTFGSGTRLTVV.

V usage is TRBV4-3 and J usage is TRBJ1-1; no reliable D call. CDR1 and CDR2 from the germline V gene are LGHNA and YSLEER. The CDR3 is 15 residues long. Trimming left V 0 bases short and J 3 bases short, with 11 bases between. The CDR3: CASSQEARRDTEAFF. The CDR3 DNA reads as TGCGCCAGCAGCCAAGAGGCCAGGCGGGACACTGAAGCTTTCTTT.

The chain links TRBV4-3 to TRBJ1-1; 7 nucleotides agree with TRBD1. Germline CDR1 LGHNA, CDR2 YSLEER. This CDR3 is built from 14 residues. Germline trimming cut 0 bases from V and 10 bases from J; bases unmatched to any gene: 8. In nucleotides, the CDR3 is TGCGCCAGCAGCCAAGAACCCACAGGGGCGGGAGCTTTCTTT. It specifies CASSQEPTGAGAFF.

The chain has TRBV15 and TRBJ2-1, with TRBD2 matching over 9 bases. Trimming cost V 4 bases and J 9 bases; bases outside gene matches: 13. Germline loops: CDR1 LNHNV, CDR2 YYDKDF (reference sequence). The CDR3 is 16 amino acids. In DNA, the CDR3 is TGTGCCACCAGCACTGCAAGAGGCGGGGGGGCCGGTGAGCAGTTCTTC. Its translation: CATSTARGGGAGEQFF.

This clone was observed a single time. The chain carries TRBV9 and TRBJ2-2; TRBD2 aligns across 11 bases. J lost 4 bases, V lost 0 bases, and 5 bases had no gene match. CDR1 is SGDLS and CDR2 is YYNGEE in the germline V gene. CDR3 size: 17 residues. CDR3 sequence (DNA): TGTGCCAGCAGCGTAGATCTAGCGGGGGGTCCCACCGGGGAGCTGTTTTTT. Its protein product is CASSVDLAGGPTGELFF.

Concerning this clone: One junction end does not reproduce the germline sequence, and a read error may be involved. This chain connects TRBV19 to TRBJ2-3; 7 nucleotides align to TRBD1. Per the germline V gene, CDR1 is LNHDA and CDR2 is SQIVND (reference sequence). The CDR3 sequence is 14 residues long. In nucleotides, the CDR3 is TGTGCCAGTAGTTTAGACAGGGGCACAGATACGCAGTATTTT. This codes for CASSLDRGTDTQYF.

CDR3 in amino acids: CASSRANTEAFF. CDR3 sequence (DNA): TGTGCCAGCAGCCGGGCGAACACTGAAGCTTTCTTT. V gene TRBV3-1 (or the pseudogene TRBV3-2) combines with J gene TRBJ1-1; D is undetermined. The V end was cut by 4 bases, the J end by 1 base, with 4 bases between. The CDR3 has 12 residues. The germline V gene has CDR1 LGHDT and CDR2 YNNKEL (reference sequence).

The V call is TRBV27, the J call TRBJ2-5; D may be TRBD2 (5 bases). Germline CDR1 MNHEY, CDR2 SMNVEV (reference sequence). V lost 8 bases and J lost 2, with 12 bases in between. CDR3 length equals 13 residues. The CDR3 region has the DNA TGTGCCAGCGGTCGGGGAGTTCAAGAGACCCAGTACTTC. This sequence encodes CASGRGVQETQYF.

Only a few counts were recorded for this clone. The chain combines TRBV5-8 with TRBJ2-7, with D possibly TRBD1 on 6 matching bases. The V gene lost 4 bases and the J gene lost 3 bases, with 14 bases spanning the gap. Looked up from germline, CDR1 is SGHTS and CDR2 is YDEGEE. The CDR3 is made up of 14 amino acids. This CDR3 reads CASSLAGVGYEQYF. The CDR3 DNA sequence: TGTGCCAGCAGCCTCGCAGGGGTCGGCTACGAGCAGTACTTC.

The rearrangement links TRBV10-3 to TRBJ1-6; 7 bases line up with TRBD1. Germline lookup yields CDR1 ENHRY and CDR2 SYGVKD. Trimming cost V 11 bases and J 8 bases; bases outside gene matches: 12. This CDR3 spans 14 amino acids. The CDR3 sequence: CASGDRDSDSPLHF. The CDR3 nucleotides are TGTGCCTCAGGGGACCGGGACAGCGATTCACCCCTCCACTTT.

The rearrangement links TRBV30 to TRBJ1-5; perhaps TRBD1 as D (5 bases). CDR3 length equals 13 residues. CDR1 is GTSNPN and CDR2 is SVGIG in the germline V gene (reference sequence). V was cut by 0 bases and J by 5 bases, with 8 bases left in between. The DNA for the CDR3 is TGTGCCTGGAGTGTAGAAGGGGATCAGCCCCAGCATTTT. Its translation: CAWSVEGDQPQHF. The full variable domain, its missing parts supplied by reference TRBV30 and TRBJ1-5, is SQTIHQWPATLVQPVGSPLSLECTVEGTSNPNLYWYRQAAGRGLQLLFYSVGIGQISSEVPQNLSASRPQDRQFILSSKKLLLSDSGFYLCAWSVEGDQPQHFGDGTRLSIL.

This clone was counted only a few times. The chain is built from TRBV18 and TRBJ2-3; TRBD2 matches at 9 bases. V lost 5 bases, J lost 2 bases, and 5 bases stayed unmatched. Germline V gene data show CDR1 as KGHSH and CDR2 as LQKENI. The CDR3 extends over 15 amino acids. CDR3 nucleotide sequence: TGTGCCAGCTCAAAGACTAGCGGATACACAGATACGCAGTATTTT. Translation gives CASSKTSGYTDTQYF.

This clone appeared a single time. The rearrangement joins TRBV9 to TRBJ1-2; D possibly corresponds to TRBD1 (5 bases). This CDR3 has 15 residues. V was trimmed by 3 bases and J by 3 bases, leaving 15 bases between them. Germline V gives CDR1 SGDLS, CDR2 YYNGEE. The CDR3 DNA reads TGTGCCAGCAGCGGCCGGGGGACCCCTCACTATGGCTACACCTTC. Its translation is CASSGRGTPHYGYTF.

The chain joins TRBV29-1 to TRBJ1-2; D ambiguous. V lost 3 bases and J 4 bases, leaving 9 bases between the germline ends. CDR3 size: 12 residues. The germline gives CDR1 SQVTM, CDR2 ANQGSEA. CDR3 coding DNA: TGCAGCGTTGATAGCAGCCTCTATGGCTACACCTTC. It is translated as CSVDSSLYGYTF.

This clone was counted once. V and J are TRBV19 and TRBJ1-4, with 8 bases matching TRBD1. V gave up 4 bases and J gave up 4 bases; unmatched junction bases: 2. Germline V gene sequence: CDR1 LNHDA, CDR2 SQIVND (reference sequence). The CDR3 spans 14 residues. The CDR3 loop reads CASSTTGVNEKLFF. The CDR3 DNA reads as TGTGCCAGTAGTACGACAGGGGTTAATGAAAAACTGTTTTTT.

The genes are TRBV9 and TRBJ1-1, with unresolved D. V lost 4 bases and J 1 base, leaving 11 bases between the germline ends. The CDR3 sequence is 14 residues long. The V gene's germline CDR1 is SGDLS and CDR2 YYNGEE. This chain's CDR3 is CASSPSLRNTEAFF. The DNA for the CDR3 is TGTGCCAGCAGCCCCTCTCTAAGGAACACTGAAGCTTTCTTT.

This clone was seen a single time. The rearrangement links TRBV5-6 to TRBJ2-7; 8 bases match TRBD1. V lost 4 bases, J lost 6 bases, and 3 bases stayed unmatched. The V gene's germline CDR1 is SGHDT and CDR2 YYEEEE. This CDR3 is 12 amino acids long. The CDR3: CASSKTGVEQYF. In DNA form, the CDR3 reads TGTGCCAGCAGCAAGACAGGGGTCGAGCAGTACTTC.

This chain joins TRBV30 and TRBJ1-3; D remains ambiguous. CDR3 size: 13 residues. The germline V gene encodes CDR1 GTSNPN and CDR2 SVGIG (reference sequence). V was pared by 3 bases and J by 0 bases, with 6 bases between. CDR3 amino acids: CAWSIDSGNTIYF. The CDR3 DNA follows: TGTGCCTGGAGCATAGACTCTGGAAACACCATATATTTT.

The rearrangement uses TRBV15 and TRBJ2-1, with D possibly being TRBD2 (7 bases). CDR1 and CDR2 from the germline V gene are LNHNV and YYDKDF (reference sequence). CDR3 length equals 14 residues. Trimming removed 0 bases at V and 9 bases at J, with 12 bases between. The CDR3 region is CATSRDFRGGEQFF. The CDR3 bases are TGTGCCACCAGCAGAGATTTTAGGGGGGGTGAGCAGTTCTTC.

This rearrangement joins TRBV24-1 to TRBJ2-3; D is possibly TRBD1 (6 bases). This CDR3 is 16 amino acids long. Trimming pared 1 base from V and 2 bases from J, leaving 12 bases between. CDR1 and CDR2 (germline): KGHDR, SFDVKD. The DNA for the CDR3 is TGTGCCACCAGTGATTTAAACAGGGACAACACAGATACGCAGTATTTT. Translating it yields CATSDLNRDNTDTQYF.

The chain employs TRBV5-4 and TRBJ1-6; no clear D. V was trimmed by 2 bases and J by 7 bases, leaving 7 bases between them. Germline CDR1 and CDR2: SGHNT and YYREEE (reference sequence). This CDR3 is built from 13 residues. The CDR3 region has the DNA TGTGCCAGCAGCTTCGGGAGAAATTCACCCCTCCACTTT. This encodes CASSFGRNSPLHF.